This TCR beta chain was profiled in a study of T cells in narcolepsy. As for the study in general: Donors had narcolepsy type 1 or type 2, or were healthy controls. Study conclusions and caveats: Healthy controls reportedly lacked the autoreactive clonotypes serially found in patients' blood. HCRT-specific and TRIB2-specific autoreactive clonotypes appeared among same-patient CSF and blood CD4+ clonotypes.

As regards this clone: What it binds is not known.

Using immunoSEQ multiplex PCR, the repertoire was profiled, and TCRdb retains in-frame clones only, with some absent. The sample lists roughly 17,000 clones, over 55% occurring once. Germline V gene sequence: CDR1 SGHVS, CDR2 FQNEAQ. The CDR3 is 15 amino acids. V was clipped by 0 bases and J by 4 bases, with 11 bases between them. The receptor comes from a human donor with narcolepsy. The chain links TRBV7-8 to TRBJ2-3; tentative D call: TRBD2 (7 bases). The sequenced sample was CD45RA- memory CD8+ T cells from PBMCs. The chain's CDR3 is CASSLAGGLADTQYF. Here the CDR3 DNA reads TGTGCCAGCAGCTTAGCGGGGGGGCTGGCAGATACGCAGTATTTT.